One and the same sample provided the 10 T cell receptor beta chains below, sequenced in a study of cytomegalovirus exposure and HLA in healthy donors (dated by TCRdb to the late 2010s). Library generation was performed with the immunoSEQ multiplex PCR assay. For the multiplex PCR, a mixture combining 60 forward primers for TCR Vbeta segments and 13 reverse primers for TCR Jbeta segments was used. TCRdb mirrors the immuneACCESS table, restricted to in-frame sequences. Some clones are absent from its copies; in checked studies, under half trace to an unresolved V gene, and the reason for the others is unknown. Present in this sample are some 130,000 clones, around 84% of which were seen just once. The ten top clones hold roughly 3.1% of the sample. The sequencing input was PBMCs. All receptors derive from a young woman in good health and CMV-seropositive.

The J gene is TRBJ1-6, the V gene TRBV27; D remains ambiguous. Per the germline V gene, CDR1 is MNHEY and CDR2 is SMNVEV (reference sequence). V gave up 5 bases and J gave up 6 bases, with 8 bases separating them. The CDR3 is made up of 13 amino acids. The CDR3 reads CASSTGFNSPLHF. CDR3 nucleotide sequence: TGTGCCAGCAGTACGGGTTTTAATTCACCCCTCCACTTT.

This clone was seen just once. The chain is built from TRBV5-6 and TRBJ2-1; 8 nucleotides line up with TRBD2. Trimming cost V 3 bases and J 4 bases; bases outside gene matches: 6. Germline lookup yields CDR1 SGHDT and CDR2 YYEEEE. The CDR3 covers 15 residues. CDR3: CASSSFGGGYNEQFF. For the CDR3, the DNA is TGTGCCAGCAGCTCGTTCGGGGGGGGGTACAATGAGCAGTTCTTC.

The chain combines TRBV2 with TRBJ1-1; D call uncertain. CDR3 length: 12 residues. The V gene's germline CDR1 is SNHLY and CDR2 FYNNEI. Trimming pared 8 bases from V and 6 bases from J, leaving 13 bases between. The CDR3 nucleotides read TGTGCCAGCTCTTCGGGAACCCCTGAAGCTTTCTTT. Translating gives CASSSGTPEAFF. Full variable domain (outside the CDR3, taken from reference TRBV2 and TRBJ1-1): EPEVTQTPSHQVTQMGQEVILRCVPISNHLYFYWYRQILGQKVEFLVSFYNNEISEKSEIFDDQFSVERPDGSNFTLKIRSTKLEDSAMYFCASSSGTPEAFFGQGTRLTVV.

This clone was seen a single time. The chain carries TRBV9 and TRBJ2-5, with TRBD1 matching over 9 bases. The CDR3 covers 17 residues. The trim removed 3 bases at V and 5 bases at J, leaving 14 bases unmatched. Germline CDR1 and CDR2: SGDLS and YYNGEE. The CDR3 loop reads CASSGHGTGLGGETQYF. In DNA, the CDR3 is TGTGCCAGCAGCGGACACGGGACAGGGTTAGGGGGGGAGACCCAGTACTTC.

The chain employs TRBV7-2 and TRBJ2-5; 14 positions match TRBD2. Trimming removed 4 bases from V and 2 bases from J; junction bases left unmatched: 6. CDR1 and CDR2 from the germline V gene are SGHTA and FQGNSA. The CDR3 extends over 17 amino acids. The DNA of the CDR3 is TGTGCCAGCAGCTCCGGACTAGCGGGGGGCCCTCAAGAGACCCAGTACTTC. This codes for CASSSGLAGGPQETQYF. Looking up the rest from reference TRBV7-2 and TRBJ2-5 gives the full variable domain: GAGVSQSPSNKVTEKGKDVELRCDPISGHTALYWYRQSLGQGLEFLIYFQGNSAPDKSGLPSDRFSAERTGGSVSTLTIQRTQQEDSAVYLCASSSGLAGGPQETQYFGPGTRLLVL.

V is TRBV6-1 and J is TRBJ2-4; 8 bases fit TRBD1. V lost 7 bases, J lost 2 bases, and 4 bases stayed unmatched. CDR1 and CDR2 (germline): MNHNS, SASEGT. This CDR3 has 14 residues. The CDR3 region is CASTTGGTKNIQYF. CDR3 nucleotide sequence: TGTGCCAGCACCACAGGGGGGACCAAAAACATTCAGTACTTC.

This clone was found once. The rearrangement links TRBV5-1 to TRBJ1-3; 7 bases align to TRBD1. Germline assignment: CDR1 SGHRS and CDR2 YFSETQ. V lost 4 bases, J lost 0 bases, and 4 bases stayed unmatched. The CDR3 contains 15 residues. The CDR3 DNA follows: TGCGCCAGCAGCCTAGACAGGGCCTCTGGAAACACCATATATTTT. Amino acid sequence: CASSLDRASGNTIYF.

This clone has a single count. This chain uses TRBV27 with TRBJ2-5, with TRBD2 as a possible D gene (7 bases). The DNA end lines up better with TRBJ2-7; the J call may be wrong. The CDR3 is 15 residues long. Germline assignment: CDR1 MNHEY and CDR2 SMNVEV (reference sequence). CDR3 sequence: CASSLSAGADYEQYF. CDR3 DNA sequence: TGTGCCAGCAGTTTATCGGCGGGGGCTGACTACGAGCAGTACTTC.

This chain connects TRBV4-3 to TRBJ1-5; no clear D gene. The CDR3 loop spans 17 amino acids. Germline V gene sequence: CDR1 LGHNA, CDR2 YSLEER. V lost 0 bases and J 4 bases, leaving 16 bases between the germline ends. The CDR3 loop reads CASSQDYPWRGNQPQHF. In DNA, the CDR3 is TGCGCCAGCAGCCAAGATTATCCGTGGAGAGGGAATCAGCCCCAGCATTTT.

In the case of this clone: The germline gene is not matched at one end of the junction; a read error may be the cause. The genes are TRBV7-9 and TRBJ1-2; maybe TRBD1 (5 bases). Germline CDR1 SEHNR, CDR2 FQNEAQ (reference sequence). This CDR3 comprises 12 residues. The DNA of the CDR3 is TGTTCCAGCAGCTTAGCGGGGCGTGGCTACACCTTC. Protein: CSSSLAGRGYTF.